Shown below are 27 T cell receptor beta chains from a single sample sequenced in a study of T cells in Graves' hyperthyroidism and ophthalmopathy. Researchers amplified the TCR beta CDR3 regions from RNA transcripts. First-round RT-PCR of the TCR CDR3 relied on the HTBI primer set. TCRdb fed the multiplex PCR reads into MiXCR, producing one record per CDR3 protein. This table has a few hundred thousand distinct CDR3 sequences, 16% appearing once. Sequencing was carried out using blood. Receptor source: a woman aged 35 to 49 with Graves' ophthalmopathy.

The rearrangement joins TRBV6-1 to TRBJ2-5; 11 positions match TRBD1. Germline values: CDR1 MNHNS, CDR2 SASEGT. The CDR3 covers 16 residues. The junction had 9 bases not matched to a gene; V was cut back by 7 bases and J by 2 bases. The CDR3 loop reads CASNIPGQGVQETQYF. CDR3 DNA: TGTGCCAGCAATATACCGGGACAGGGGGTACAAGAGACCCAGTACTTC.

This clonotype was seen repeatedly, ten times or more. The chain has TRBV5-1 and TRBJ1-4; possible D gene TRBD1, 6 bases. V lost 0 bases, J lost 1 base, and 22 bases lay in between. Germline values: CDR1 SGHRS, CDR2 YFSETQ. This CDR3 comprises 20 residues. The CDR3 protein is CASSLGTDRPSGVTNEKLFF. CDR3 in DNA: TGCGCCAGCAGCTTGGGTACAGACAGGCCCTCCGGAGTAACTAATGAAAAACTGTTTTTT.

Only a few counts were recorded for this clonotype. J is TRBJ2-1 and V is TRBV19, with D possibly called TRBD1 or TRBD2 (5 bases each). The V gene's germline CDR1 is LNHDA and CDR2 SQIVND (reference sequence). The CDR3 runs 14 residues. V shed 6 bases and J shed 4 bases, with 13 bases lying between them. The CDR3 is CASRTGTTYNEQFF. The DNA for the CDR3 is TGTGCCAGTAGGACCGGGACCACTTACAATGAGCAGTTCTTC.

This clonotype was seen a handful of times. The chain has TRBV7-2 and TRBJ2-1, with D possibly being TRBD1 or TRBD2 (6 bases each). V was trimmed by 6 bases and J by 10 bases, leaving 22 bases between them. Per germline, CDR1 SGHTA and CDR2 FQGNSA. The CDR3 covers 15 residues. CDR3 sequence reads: CASSVPGAPDTEQFF. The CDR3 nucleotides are TGTGCCAGCAGTGTCCCGGGGGCTCCGGATACGGAGCAGTTCTTC.

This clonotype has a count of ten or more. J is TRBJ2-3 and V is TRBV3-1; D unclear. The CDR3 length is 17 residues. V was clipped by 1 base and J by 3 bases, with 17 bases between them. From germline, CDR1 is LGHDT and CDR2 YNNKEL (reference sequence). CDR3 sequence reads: CASSQAGGTVVTDTQYF. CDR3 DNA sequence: TGTGCCAGCAGCCAAGCGGGTGGAACTGTGGTTACAGATACGCAGTATTTT.

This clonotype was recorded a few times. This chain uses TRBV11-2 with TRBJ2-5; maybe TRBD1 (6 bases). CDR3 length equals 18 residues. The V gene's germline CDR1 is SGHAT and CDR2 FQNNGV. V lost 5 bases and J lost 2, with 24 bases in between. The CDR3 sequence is CASSPDRTAIWGQETQYF. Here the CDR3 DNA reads TGTGCCAGCAGCCCTGACAGGACCGCCATTTGGGGTCAAGAGACCCAGTACTTC.

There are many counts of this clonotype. The CDR3 here is CASSARGVLTGELFF. In DNA, the CDR3 is TGTGCCAGCAGCGCGCGGGGGGTGCTCACCGGGGAGCTGTTTTTT. The chain carries TRBV11-2 and TRBJ2-2, with 8 bases fitting TRBD2. Germline values: CDR1 SGHAT, CDR2 FQNNGV. The CDR3 is made up of 15 amino acids. After removal of 5 bases from V and 4 bases from J, the junction contained 6 bases not matched to a gene.

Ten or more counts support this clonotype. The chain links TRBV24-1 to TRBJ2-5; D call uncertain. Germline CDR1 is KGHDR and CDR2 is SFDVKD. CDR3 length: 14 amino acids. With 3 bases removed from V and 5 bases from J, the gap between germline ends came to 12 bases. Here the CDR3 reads CATSDGRVRETQYF. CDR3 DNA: TGTGCCACCAGTGATGGACGTGTCCGGGAGACCCAGTACTTC.

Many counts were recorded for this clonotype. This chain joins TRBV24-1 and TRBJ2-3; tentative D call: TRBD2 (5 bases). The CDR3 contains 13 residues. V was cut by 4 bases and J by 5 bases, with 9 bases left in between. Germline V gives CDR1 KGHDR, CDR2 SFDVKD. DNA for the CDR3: TGTGCCACCAGTGAAGCCGGGGAAGATACGCAGTATTTT. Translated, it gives CATSEAGEDTQYF.

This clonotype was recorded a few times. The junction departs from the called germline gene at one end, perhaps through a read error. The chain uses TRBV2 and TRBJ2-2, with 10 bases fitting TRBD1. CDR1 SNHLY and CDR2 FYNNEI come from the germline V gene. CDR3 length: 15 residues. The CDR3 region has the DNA TGTGCCAGCAGTGACCGGGACAGGGGCACCGGGGAGCTGTCTTTT. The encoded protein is CASSDRDRGTGELSF. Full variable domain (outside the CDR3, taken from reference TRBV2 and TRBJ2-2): EPEVTQTPSHQVTQMGQEVILRCVPISNHLYFYWYRQILGQKVEFLVSFYNNEISEKSEIFDDQFSVERPDGSNFTLKIRSTKLEDSAMYFCASSDRDRGTGELSFGEGSRLTVL.

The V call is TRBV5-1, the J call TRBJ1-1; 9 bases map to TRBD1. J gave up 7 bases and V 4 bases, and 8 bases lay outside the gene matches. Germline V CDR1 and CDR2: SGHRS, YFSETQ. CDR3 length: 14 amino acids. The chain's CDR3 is CASSLTGGADEAFF. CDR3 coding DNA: TGCGCCAGCAGCCTGACAGGGGGAGCGGATGAAGCTTTCTTT.

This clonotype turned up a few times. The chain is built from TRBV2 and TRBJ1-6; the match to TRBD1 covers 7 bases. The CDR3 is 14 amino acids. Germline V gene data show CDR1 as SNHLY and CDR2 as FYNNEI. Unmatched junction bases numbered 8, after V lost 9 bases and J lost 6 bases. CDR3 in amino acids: CASIQGDVNSPLHF. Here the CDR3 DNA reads TGTGCCAGTATCCAGGGGGACGTTAATTCACCCCTCCACTTT.

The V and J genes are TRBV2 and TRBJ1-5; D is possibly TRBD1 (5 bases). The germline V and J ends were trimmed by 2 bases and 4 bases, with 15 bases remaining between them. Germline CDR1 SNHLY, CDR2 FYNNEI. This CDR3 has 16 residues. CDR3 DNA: TGTGCCAGCAGTGAATATTGGGGGAAGGTTAATCAGCCCCAGCATTTT. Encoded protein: CASSEYWGKVNQPQHF.

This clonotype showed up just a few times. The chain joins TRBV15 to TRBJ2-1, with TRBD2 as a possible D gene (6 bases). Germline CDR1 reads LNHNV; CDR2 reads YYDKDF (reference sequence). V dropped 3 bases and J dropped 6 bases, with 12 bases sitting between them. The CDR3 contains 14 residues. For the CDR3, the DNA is TGTGCCACCAGCAGGGGATACGGGAGCAATGAGCAGTTCTTC. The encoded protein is CATSRGYGSNEQFF.

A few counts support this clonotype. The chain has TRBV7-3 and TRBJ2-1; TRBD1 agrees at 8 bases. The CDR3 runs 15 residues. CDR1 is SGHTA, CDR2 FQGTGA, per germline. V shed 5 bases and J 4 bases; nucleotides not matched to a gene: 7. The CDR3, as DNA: TGTGCCAGCAGCAACGCAGGGGGCAAGTACAATGAGCAGTTCTTC. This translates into CASSNAGGKYNEQFF.

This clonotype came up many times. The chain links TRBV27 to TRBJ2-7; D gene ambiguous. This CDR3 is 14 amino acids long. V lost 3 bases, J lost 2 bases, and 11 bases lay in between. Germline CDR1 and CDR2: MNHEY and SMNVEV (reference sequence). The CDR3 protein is CASSLGNSAYEQYF. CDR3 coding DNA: TGTGCCAGCAGTTTGGGGAATTCCGCCTACGAGCAGTACTTC.

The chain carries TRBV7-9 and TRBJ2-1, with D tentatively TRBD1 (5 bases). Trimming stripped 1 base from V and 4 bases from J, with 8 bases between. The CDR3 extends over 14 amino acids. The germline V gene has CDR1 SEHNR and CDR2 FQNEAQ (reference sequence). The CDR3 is CASSLVRQYNEQFF. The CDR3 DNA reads TGTGCCAGCAGCTTAGTGAGACAGTACAATGAGCAGTTCTTC.

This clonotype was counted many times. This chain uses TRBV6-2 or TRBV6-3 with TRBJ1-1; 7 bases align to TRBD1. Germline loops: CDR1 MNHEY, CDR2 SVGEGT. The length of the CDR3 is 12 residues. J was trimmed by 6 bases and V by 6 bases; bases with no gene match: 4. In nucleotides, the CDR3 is TGTGCCAGCAGCGTCGGGACAGCTGAAGCTTTCTTT. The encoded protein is CASSVGTAEAFF.

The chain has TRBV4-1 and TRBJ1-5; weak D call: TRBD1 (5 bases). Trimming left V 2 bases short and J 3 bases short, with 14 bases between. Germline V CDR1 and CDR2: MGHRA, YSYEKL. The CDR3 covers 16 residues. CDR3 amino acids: CASSQKSPGPNQPQHF. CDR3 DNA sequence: TGCGCCAGCAGCCAAAAAAGCCCAGGGCCCAATCAGCCCCAGCATTTT.

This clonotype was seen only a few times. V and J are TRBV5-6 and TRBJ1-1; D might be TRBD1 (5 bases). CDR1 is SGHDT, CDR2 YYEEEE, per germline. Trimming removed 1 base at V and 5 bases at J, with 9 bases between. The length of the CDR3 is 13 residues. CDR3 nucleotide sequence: TGTGCCAGCAGCTTGCTGGGGGAGACTGAAGCTTTCTTT. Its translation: CASSLLGETEAFF. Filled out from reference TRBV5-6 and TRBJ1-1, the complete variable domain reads DAGVTQSPTHLIKTRGQQVTLRCSPKSGHDTVSWYQQALGQGPQFIFQYYEEEERQRGNFPDRFSGHQFPNYSSELNVNALLLGDSALYLCASSLLGETEAFFGQGTRLTVV.

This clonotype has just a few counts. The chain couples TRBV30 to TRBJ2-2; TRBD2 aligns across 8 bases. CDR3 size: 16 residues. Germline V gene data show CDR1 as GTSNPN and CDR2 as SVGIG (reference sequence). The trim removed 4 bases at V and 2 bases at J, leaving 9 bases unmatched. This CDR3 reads CAWTPGTRLNTGELFF. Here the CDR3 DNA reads TGTGCCTGGACCCCCGGGACTAGATTAAACACCGGGGAGCTGTTTTTT.

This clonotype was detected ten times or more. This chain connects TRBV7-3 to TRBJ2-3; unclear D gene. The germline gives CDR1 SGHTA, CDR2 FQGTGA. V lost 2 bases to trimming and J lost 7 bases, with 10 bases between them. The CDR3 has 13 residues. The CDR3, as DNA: TGTGCCAGCAGCTTAGAGTCAGGCCATACGCAGTATTTT. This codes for CASSLESGHTQYF. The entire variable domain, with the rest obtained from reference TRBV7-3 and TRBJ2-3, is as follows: GAGVSQTPSNKVTEKGKYVELRCDPISGHTALYWYRQSLGQGPEFLIYFQGTGAADDSGLPNDRFFAVRPEGSVSTLKIQRTERGDSAVYLCASSLESGHTQYFGPGTRLTVL.

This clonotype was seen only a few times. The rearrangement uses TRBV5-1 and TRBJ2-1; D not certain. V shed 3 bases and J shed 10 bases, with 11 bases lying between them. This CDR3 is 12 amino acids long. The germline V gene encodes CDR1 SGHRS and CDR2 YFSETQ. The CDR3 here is CASSYELREQFF. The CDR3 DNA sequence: TGCGCCAGCAGCTACGAGCTTCGAGAGCAGTTCTTC. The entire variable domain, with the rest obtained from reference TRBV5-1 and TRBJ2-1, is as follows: KAGVTQTPRYLIKTRGQQVTLSCSPISGHRSVSWYQQTPGQGLQFLFEYFSETQRNKGNFPGRFSGRQFSNSRSEMNVSTLELGDSALYLCASSYELREQFFGPGTRLTVL.

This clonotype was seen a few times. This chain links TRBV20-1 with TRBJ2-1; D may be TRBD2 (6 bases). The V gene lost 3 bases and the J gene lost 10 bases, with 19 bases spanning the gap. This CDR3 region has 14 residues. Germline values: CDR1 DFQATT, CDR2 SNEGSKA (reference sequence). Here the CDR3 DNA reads TGCAGTGCTAGTCCTAGCGCGATCTCGGGGGAGCAGTTCTTC. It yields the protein CSASPSAISGEQFF.

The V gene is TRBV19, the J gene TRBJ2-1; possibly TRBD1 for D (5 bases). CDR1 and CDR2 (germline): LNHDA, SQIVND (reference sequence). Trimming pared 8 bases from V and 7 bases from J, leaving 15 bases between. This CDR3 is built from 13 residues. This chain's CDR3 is CASQRGSQNEQFF. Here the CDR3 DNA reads TGTGCCAGTCAAAGGGGATCTCAGAATGAGCAGTTCTTC.

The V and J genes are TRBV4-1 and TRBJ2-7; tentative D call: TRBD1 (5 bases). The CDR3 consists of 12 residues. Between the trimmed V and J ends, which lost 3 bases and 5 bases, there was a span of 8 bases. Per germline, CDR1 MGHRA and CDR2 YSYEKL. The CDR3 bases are TGCGCCAGCAGCCATGTAGGGGACGAGCAGTACTTC. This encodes CASSHVGDEQYF.

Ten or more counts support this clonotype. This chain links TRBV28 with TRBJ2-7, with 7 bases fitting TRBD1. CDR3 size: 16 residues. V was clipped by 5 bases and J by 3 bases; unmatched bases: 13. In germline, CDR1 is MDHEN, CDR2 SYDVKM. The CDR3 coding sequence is TGTGCCAGCAGTACCACCCCGGACAGGACTGGCTACGAGCAGTACTTC. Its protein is CASSTTPDRTGYEQYF. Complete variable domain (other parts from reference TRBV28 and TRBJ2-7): DVKVTQSSRYLVKRTGEKVFLECVQDMDHENMFWYRQDPGLGLRLIYFSYDVKMKEKGDIPEGYSVSREKKERFSLILESASTNQTSMYLCASSTTPDRTGYEQYFGPGTRLTVT.